This section outlines one T cell receptor beta chain sequence together with its context. Its antigen is still unknown. The sample belongs to a study of Tregs in tolerant kidney transplant recipients. Study-level information: Related graft donors supplied nonmyeloablative bone marrow transplants, and mixed chimerism was transient.

General observations from the study: The most relevant donor-specific Treg TCRbeta repertoire apparently came from expansion with activated donor B cells. No direct test of biological reproducibility was done here.

TCRdb's table, derived via immunoSEQ multiplex PCR, lists solely in-frame clones and lacks some. The table includes some 80,000 clones, roughly 98% detected once. Per germline, CDR1 SGHRS and CDR2 YFSETQ. V was shortened by 2 bases and J by 2 bases, with 13 bases between the two germline ends. The CDR3 loop spans 15 amino acids. The source was CD4+ T cells from blood, collected before the transplant. V usage is TRBV5-1 and J usage is TRBJ2-5, with D possibly matching TRBD2 (5 bases). The clonotype comes from a human donor who received a combined kidney and bone marrow transplant. CDR3 in amino acids: CASSFSGWGQETQYF. The CDR3 DNA follows: TGCGCCAGCAGCTTTTCGGGGTGGGGACAAGAGACCCAGTACTTC.